The T cell receptor (beta chain) under discussion was sequenced for a study of memory CD4+ T cells and cytomegalovirus serostatus. Germline V gene sequence: CDR1 MNHEY, CDR2 SVGAGI. The CDR3 consists of 14 residues. V was clipped by 6 bases and J by 3 bases; unmatched bases: 8. Using immunoSEQ multiplex PCR, the repertoire was profiled, and TCRdb retains in-frame clones only, with some absent. This table has 50,000 or so clones, roughly four fifths appearing once. Single viable CD3+CD4+CD8-CD45RO+ cells were sorted as the memory CD4+ T cells. Sequenced input: memory CD4+ T cells from blood. The clonotype comes from an adult in good health and CMV-seronegative. This rearrangement joins TRBV6-5 to TRBJ2-7; 7 nucleotides line up with TRBD2. CDR3 DNA: TGTGCCAGCAGGTCCCCGGGAGGACACTACGAGCAGTACTTC. Translation gives CASRSPGGHYEQYF.